This T cell receptor (beta chain) was observed in a study of early T cells in non-severe SARS-CoV-2 infection. On the study more broadly: Bulk RNA from unsorted whole blood was sequenced; chains were unpaired. Study-wide findings and caveats: Anti-spike CD8 responses were favored in VDJdb matching, and private and CD4 specificities were missed.

Note on this clonotype: The target antigen is unknown.

Unique molecular identifiers were added to individual cDNA molecules. TCRdb re-called the 5' RACE reads with MiXCR, one entry per CDR3 protein. The data show about 73,000 distinct CDR3 sequences, approximately 15% seen once. The source is an adult who was a healthcare worker with PCR-confirmed SARS-CoV-2 infection or an uninfected control (not recorded which). Sequencing was done on a sample of whole blood.

CDR3 DNA: TGCAGTGCTAGAGATCCAGACAGGGGCATCTTTGGTTCACCCCTCCACTTT. Amino acids: CSARDPDRGIFGSPLHF. V gene TRBV20-1 combines with J gene TRBJ1-6; 8 bases map to TRBD1. The V and J ends lost 0 bases and 9 bases, in that order; junction bases with no gene match: 13. CDR1 and CDR2 (germline): DFQATT, SNEGSKA (reference sequence). This CDR3 is built from 17 residues.